The sequence of this T cell receptor (beta chain) was determined in a study of response to subunit inactivated influenza vaccine. V lost 2 bases to trimming and J lost 0 bases, with 11 bases between them. Germline lookup yields CDR1 SGHAT and CDR2 FQNNGV. CDR3 length equals 16 residues. This clonotype was seen only a few times. Antigen specificity is unknown. Regarding the study as a whole: Every seasonal influenza vaccination brings in few new T cells, the authors suggested.

TCRdb reanalysed the RT-PCR reads using MiXCR and keeps one entry per CDR3 protein. This table holds about 190,000 distinct CDR3 sequences, 13% to 15% found once. The sample was CD8+ T cells sorted from PBMCs, taken approximately 5 days after vaccination. This sequence joins TRBV11-2 and TRBJ2-1; TRBD1 might be the D (6 bases). This receptor was identified in a man between 50 and 59 years old who received an inactivated influenza vaccine. The CDR3, as DNA: TGTGCCAGCAGCTTATTTGGGACAAACTCCTACAATGAGCAGTTCTTC. The encoded protein is CASSLFGTNSYNEQFF.